The subject of this entry is one T cell receptor beta chain. The target antigen is unknown. The data originate from a study of blood T cells in healthy people across ages. General observations from the study: Across the age range, TCR beta diversity per million T cells fell in a roughly linear way.

A second about 7 to 12 cycle PCR used barcoded and J-beta primers. Tags on each cDNA molecule came from a template-switch adaptor with 12 random nucleotides. MiXCR, applied by TCRdb to the 5' RACE reads, yields one record per CDR3 protein. The data show over 950,000 distinct CDR3 sequences, roughly 47% seen once. The TCR originated in a woman aged 55-70 years in good health. The sample comprised blood.

CDR3 sequence reads: CASSLGRAGYF. In DNA form, the CDR3 reads TGTGCCAGCAGCCTCGGGCGGGCTGGGTACTTC. This chain uses TRBV11-2 with TRBJ2-7; TRBD2 might be the D (5 bases). The ends were cut back, 5 bases at V and 12 bases at J, with 14 bases in the middle. Germline V gene data show CDR1 as SGHAT and CDR2 as FQNNGV. The CDR3 totals 11 residues.